What follows are 10 T cell receptor beta chains derived from one specimen sequenced in a study of PD-1 blockade in classical Hodgkin lymphoma. Time point indicated: newly diagnosed, previously untreated cHL patient sample. Purification of CD4+ T cells from thawed PBMCs was performed via magnetic negative selection. Sequenced by immunoSEQ multiplex PCR; TCRdb stores in-frame clones only, minus some. The sample lists 20,000 to 25,000 clones, 89% occurring once. The sample taken for sequencing was CD4+ T cells from blood. The receptor source for this set is a human donor with classical Hodgkin lymphoma.

This chain links TRBV27 with TRBJ2-1, with 7 nucleotides matching TRBD2. The germline V gene has CDR1 MNHEY and CDR2 SMNVEV (reference sequence). The CDR3 covers 14 residues. Losses at the gene ends were 5 bases for V and 7 bases for J; bases not matched to a gene: 8. The CDR3 DNA reads as TGTGCCAGCAGTCTGGCGGGAGTAGCTAATGAGCAGTTCTTC. Translating gives CASSLAGVANEQFF.

This chain connects TRBV5-1 to TRBJ1-3; the D gene is possibly TRBD1 (5 bases). Trimming cost V 0 bases and J 2 bases, with 12 bases left between them. The CDR3 runs to 16 residues. CDR1 and CDR2 from the germline V gene are SGHRS and YFSETQ. The CDR3 reads CASSLGGKAPGNTIYF. The CDR3 region has the DNA TGCGCCAGCAGCTTGGGGGGGAAGGCTCCTGGAAACACCATATATTTT.

This chain connects TRBV10-3 to TRBJ2-3; 12 bases fit TRBD2. The CDR3 spans 18 residues. Germline V gene data show CDR1 as ENHRY and CDR2 as SYGVKD. With 2 bases clipped from V and 0 bases from J, the junction kept 6 bases outside the gene matches. CDR3 sequence (DNA): TGTGCCATCAGTGAGCAAGGGACTAGCGGGTTTAGCACAGATACGCAGTATTTT. Amino acid sequence: CAISEQGTSGFSTDTQYF.

V is TRBV6-6 and J is TRBJ1-1, with D possibly TRBD1 on 5 matching bases. Trimming left V 7 bases short and J 0 bases short, with 12 bases between. The CDR3 loop spans 14 amino acids. Germline V gene sequence: CDR1 MNHNY, CDR2 SVGAGI (reference sequence). This chain's CDR3 is CASKIRVLNTEAFF. As DNA, the CDR3 is TGTGCCAGCAAAATCAGGGTTCTGAACACTGAAGCTTTCTTT.

The gene calls are TRBV19 and TRBJ2-6; 8 nucleotides line up with TRBD1. Germline V CDR1 and CDR2: LNHDA, SQIVND (reference sequence). V lost 7 bases and J lost 2; bases outside the gene matches: 16. The CDR3 is 19 amino acids. The CDR3 DNA reads as TGTGCCAGTACTCCGACTTCGGGACAGGTCGGTGCTGGGGCCAACGTCCTGACTTTC. Translated, it gives CASTPTSGQVGAGANVLTF. Full variable domain (rest looked up from reference TRBV19 and TRBJ2-6): DGGITQSPKYLFRKEGQNVTLSCEQNLNHDAMYWYRQDPGQGLRLIYYSQIVNDFQKGDIAEGYSVSREKKESFPLTVTSAQKNPTAFYLCASTPTSGQVGAGANVLTFGAGSRLTVL.

The genes are TRBV11-2 and TRBJ1-1, with D uncertain. The V gene's germline CDR1 is SGHAT and CDR2 FQNNGV. The V end lost 5 bases, the J end lost 1 base, and 14 bases lay between the germline ends. This CDR3 comprises 15 residues. CDR3 protein: CASSTRLVGNTEAFF. CDR3 coding DNA: TGTGCCAGCAGCACCAGACTGGTCGGGAACACTGAAGCTTTCTTT.

The rearrangement joins TRBV9 to TRBJ2-7; D not certain. Per the germline V gene, CDR1 is SGDLS and CDR2 is YYNGEE. The V end was cut by 2 bases, the J end by 5 bases, with 11 bases between. The CDR3 has 13 residues. The CDR3 loop is CASSVPGVNEQYF. CDR3 coding DNA: TGTGCCAGCAGCGTTCCGGGTGTCAACGAGCAGTACTTC. The variable domain in full, with the rest retrieved from reference TRBV9 and TRBJ2-7, is DSGVTQTPKHLITATGQRVTLRCSPRSGDLSVYWYQQSLDQGLQFLIQYYNGEERAKGNILERFSAQQFPDLHSELNLSSLELGDSALYFCASSVPGVNEQYFGPGTRLTVT.

This rearrangement joins TRBV11-2 to TRBJ1-2; no definite D call. This CDR3 spans 13 amino acids. V was trimmed by 5 bases and J by 2 bases, leaving 9 bases between them. Germline CDR1 SGHAT, CDR2 FQNNGV. CDR3 loop: CASSPAGNYGYTF. The CDR3 DNA reads TGTGCCAGCAGCCCCGCGGGGAACTATGGCTACACCTTC.

The chain uses TRBV10-3 and TRBJ1-2, with D perhaps TRBD1 (5 bases). The germline V and J ends were trimmed by 2 bases and 11 bases, with 15 bases remaining between them. The CDR3 is 13 residues long. Per germline, CDR1 ENHRY and CDR2 SYGVKD. CDR3 residues: CAISEEGPHLYTF. The CDR3 region has the DNA TGTGCCATCAGTGAGGAGGGACCTCACCTATACACCTTC.

The chain carries TRBV28 and TRBJ1-5; TRBD1 matches 9 bases. This CDR3 is built from 15 residues. Per the germline V gene, CDR1 is MDHEN and CDR2 is SYDVKM. Trimming removed 3 bases from V and 7 bases from J; junction bases left unmatched: 7. CDR3 in amino acids: CASSFGDRALQPQHF. The CDR3, as DNA: TGTGCCAGCAGTTTCGGGGACAGGGCCTTGCAGCCCCAGCATTTT.